These 11 T cell receptor beta chains originate from one sample sequenced in a study of cytomegalovirus exposure and HLA in healthy donors. 13 Jbeta primers and 60 Vbeta primers were used for the PCR. TCRdb keeps only in-frame clones here, not all; method: immunoSEQ multiplex PCR. The table shows 150,000 to 250,000 clones, with approximately 79% occurring only once. The sequenced sample consisted of PBMCs. These receptors all stem from a woman aged 30 to 39 in good health and CMV-seropositive.

The chain is built from TRBV9 and TRBJ2-1, with 9 bases matching TRBD2. After removal of 0 bases from V and 3 bases from J, the junction contained 4 bases not matched to a gene. Germline loops: CDR1 SGDLS, CDR2 YYNGEE. This CDR3 spans 16 amino acids. CDR3 loop: CASSVVAGEGYNEQFF. The DNA of the CDR3 is TGTGCCAGCAGCGTAGTAGCGGGAGAGGGCTACAATGAGCAGTTCTTC.

The rearrangement joins TRBV6-4 to TRBJ2-1; D remains ambiguous. V was pared by 5 bases and J by 4 bases, with 9 bases between. CDR1 is MRHNA, CDR2 SNTAGT, per germline. The length of the CDR3 is 13 residues. CDR3 protein: CASSLQEYNEQFF. The CDR3 coding sequence is TGTGCCAGCAGTCTTCAGGAATACAATGAGCAGTTCTTC.

The chain combines TRBV7-9 with TRBJ1-2; perhaps TRBD1 as D (5 bases). Between the trimmed V and J ends, which lost 0 bases and 4 bases, there was a span of 15 bases. This CDR3 has 16 residues. Germline values: CDR1 SEHNR, CDR2 FQNEAQ (reference sequence). CDR3 DNA: TGTGCCAGCAGCTTAGCGCGGGGGGTACAGACCTATGGCTACACCTTC. Translated: CASSLARGVQTYGYTF. The complete variable domain, with remaining parts taken from reference TRBV7-9 and TRBJ1-2, reads DTGVSQNPRHKITKRGQNVTFRCDPISEHNRLYWYRQTLGQGPEFLTYFQNEAQLEKSRLLSDRFSAERPKGSFSTLEIQRTEQGDSAMYLCASSLARGVQTYGYTFGSGTRLTVV.

V and J are TRBV10-2 and TRBJ1-1; 7 nucleotides match TRBD1. CDR1 is WSHSY and CDR2 is SAAADI in the germline V gene. The CDR3 has 15 amino acids. V was pared by 6 bases and J by 1 base, with 8 bases of the junction left unmatched. CDR3 nucleotide sequence: TGCGCCAGCAGCGATGGGGACAGCGGGAACACTGAAGCTTTCTTT. Translating it yields CASSDGDSGNTEAFF.

This clone was picked up one time. The CDR3 sequence: CASSEGLIGDNNQPQHF. The CDR3 nucleotides are TGTGCCAGCAGTGAAGGCCTTATAGGGGATAACAATCAGCCCCAGCATTTT. The chain recombines TRBV2 with TRBJ1-5; possible D gene TRBD1, 5 bases. The germline V gene has CDR1 SNHLY and CDR2 FYNNEI. The V and J ends lost 1 base and 3 bases respectively, with 16 bases between them. The CDR3 contains 17 residues.

The chain couples TRBV15 to TRBJ2-5; 7 nucleotides align to TRBD1. Germline loops: CDR1 LNHNV, CDR2 YYDKDF (reference sequence). The length of the CDR3 is 15 residues. Trimming removed 4 bases from V and 1 base from J; junction bases left unmatched: 6. CDR3 in amino acids: CATSKSPGGQETQYF. In DNA, the CDR3 is TGTGCCACCAGCAAGAGCCCAGGGGGCCAAGAGACCCAGTACTTC. Looking up the rest from reference TRBV15 and TRBJ2-5 gives the full variable domain: DAMVIQNPRYQVTQFGKPVTLSCSQTLNHNVMYWYQQKSSQAPKLLFHYYDKDFNNEADTPDNFQSRRPNTSFCFLDIRSPGLGDTAMYLCATSKSPGGQETQYFGPGTRLLVL.

In DNA, the CDR3 is TGCGCCAGCGCACCCGGACAGGGGAATAATGAGCAGTTCTTC. Residues: CASAPGQGNNEQFF. V gene TRBV10-1 combines with J gene TRBJ2-1; TRBD1 aligns across 9 bases. V shed 8 bases, J shed 7 bases, and the junction held 9 bases outside the gene matches. This CDR3 region has 14 residues. From germline, CDR1 is WNHNN and CDR2 SYGVQD (reference sequence).

This clone showed up just once. The chain uses TRBV30 and TRBJ2-5; 7 bases are shared with TRBD2. The germline V gene has CDR1 GTSNPN and CDR2 SVGIG (reference sequence). This CDR3 contains 12 residues. J lost 12 bases, V lost 2 bases, and 9 bases had no gene match. CDR3 protein: CAWSSLSGHKYF. In nucleotides, the CDR3 is TGTGCCTGGAGTTCCCTTAGCGGGCATAAGTACTTC.

This clone came up a few times. The chain combines TRBV5-1 with TRBJ2-7, with D possibly matching TRBD1 (5 bases). This CDR3 spans 14 amino acids. Germline CDR1 and CDR2: SGHRS and YFSETQ. Deletions cut 1 base from V and 5 bases from J, with 13 bases between. The CDR3 region is CASSLTPGSDEQYF. CDR3 nucleotides: TGCGCCAGCAGCTTGACCCCAGGGTCGGACGAGCAGTACTTC.

This clone was detected only once. This chain connects TRBV2 to TRBJ2-5, with 9 nucleotides matching TRBD1. Germline V gene data show CDR1 as SNHLY and CDR2 as FYNNEI. V dropped 6 bases and J dropped 4; count of bases not matched to a gene: 3. The CDR3 has 13 residues. For the CDR3, the DNA is TGTGCCAGCAGGTTGGGACAGGGAGAGACCCAGTACTTC. Amino acid sequence: CASRLGQGETQYF.

The rearrangement uses TRBV4-1 and TRBJ2-1, with a possible D match to TRBD1 (5 bases). The V gene lost 1 base and the J gene lost 10 bases, with 8 bases spanning the gap. Per germline, CDR1 MGHRA and CDR2 YSYEKL. CDR3 length: 12 residues. In nucleotides, the CDR3 is TGCGCCAGCAGCCAAGGGGGCCGGGAGCAGTTCTTC. Amino acid sequence: CASSQGGREQFF.